This T cell receptor beta chain was retrieved from a study of metastatic and nonmetastatic thyroid tumors. The wider study: Repertoire comparison spanned blood and tumor or nodule tissue of malignant and benign thyroid patients. Whole-study results and caveats: It was reportedly found that TCR beta diversity was significantly higher in malignant thyroid tumors than in benign nodules, a difference seen in both blood and tumor samples.

No patient had received any treatment before thyroid surgery. In the study's own analysis: Clinicopathological groups supplied CDR3 differences that were used to build a distant-metastasis classifier for papillary thyroid cancer. MiXCR reprocessed the PCR reads for TCRdb. The V and J calls come from TCRdb's annotation, not from the publication. The sample carries 20,000 to 25,000 clones, approximately 30% recorded once. CDR1 LGHDT and CDR2 YNNKEL come from the germline V gene (reference sequence). The V and J ends lost 3 bases and 7 bases respectively, with 19 bases between them. The CDR3 consists of 15 residues. In the case of this clone: Its antigen is undetermined. One base away lies a much larger clone, so this may be a sequencing read error.

The gene calls are TRBV3-1 and TRBJ2-7; the D gene is possibly TRBD2 (6 bases). The TCR sequence derives from a female donor with papillary thyroid cancer or a benign thyroid nodule (not recorded which). Some clones in this sample may be carry-over from other donors' samples. Material: tumor tissue. The chain's CDR3 is CASSQCIGGAGEQYF. For the CDR3, the DNA is TGTGCCAGCAGCCAGTGTATTGGTGGGGCGGGGGAGCAGTACTTC.